The 32 T cell receptor beta chains listed next were all sequenced from one sample in a study of blood T cells in healthy people across ages. Then a second PCR, running roughly 7 to 11 cycles, was carried out with a sample-barcoded 5' primer and a J-beta primer mix. TCRdb re-analysed the 5' RACE reads in MiXCR, keeping a single row per CDR3 protein. Seen here are hundreds of thousands of distinct CDR3 sequences, roughly 25% observed once, and the top ten hold under 10%. In addition, the sample was reused for a study of T cells of mothers and their children.

Sequencing input: blood. The receptors here all came from a boy aged 5 to 17 in good health.

The V and J genes are TRBV20-1 and TRBJ2-5; 13 positions match TRBD2. V gave up 0 bases and J gave up 5 bases; unmatched junction bases: 6. The CDR3 length is 16 residues. Germline CDR1 DFQATT, CDR2 SNEGSKA (reference sequence). The CDR3 loop reads CSARDTGLAGVETQYF. The CDR3 region has the DNA TGCAGTGCTAGAGATACTGGACTAGCGGGAGTGGAGACCCAGTACTTC.

This clonotype was detected only a few times. V is TRBV12-3 or TRBV12-4 and J is TRBJ1-2; the match to TRBD1 covers 8 bases. The CDR3 consists of 14 residues. V lost 5 bases and J lost 4; bases outside the gene matches: 6. CDR3 bases: TGTGCCAGCAGTCCCCGGGACAGGCTCTATGGCTACACCTTC. This gives the protein CASSPRDRLYGYTF.

This clonotype was counted between two and nine times. The chain couples TRBV4-1 to TRBJ1-6; TRBD1 matches 7 bases. Germline CDR1 and CDR2: MGHRA and YSYEKL. The CDR3 is 15 residues long. V lost 4 bases to trimming and J lost 7 bases; unmatched junction nucleotides: 7. This CDR3 reads CASSLRQGENSPLHF. CDR3 nucleotides: TGCGCCAGCAGCCTTAGACAGGGTGAGAATTCACCCCTCCACTTT.

This clonotype was found a few times. This chain uses TRBV6-4 with TRBJ1-1, with D unclear. Germline loops: CDR1 MRHNA, CDR2 SNTAGT. This CDR3 has 12 amino acids. Trimming pared 3 bases from V and 6 bases from J, leaving 8 bases between. The CDR3 loop reads CASSEGVAEAFF. In nucleotides, the CDR3 is TGTGCCAGCAGTGAGGGTGTGGCTGAAGCTTTCTTT.

The sample holds a few counts of this clonotype. The rearrangement joins TRBV29-1 to TRBJ2-1; unclear D gene. CDR1 and CDR2 from the germline V gene are SQVTM and ANQGSEA. V was cut by 3 bases and J by 4 bases, with 13 bases left in between. The CDR3 has 14 residues. CDR3 coding DNA: TGCAGCGTTGATCCCGGACCACCTTACAATGAGCAGTTCTTC. It yields the protein CSVDPGPPYNEQFF.

This clonotype was seen a few times. This chain joins TRBV7-2 and TRBJ2-3, with 7 bases lining up with TRBD2. The V segment lost 1 base and the J segment 2 bases; nucleotides outside the gene matches: 6. This CDR3 comprises 16 residues. CDR1 is SGHTA and CDR2 is FQGNSA in the germline V gene. The CDR3 region is CASSLGRAGATDTQYF. As DNA, the CDR3 is TGTGCCAGCAGCTTAGGTCGGGCGGGAGCCACAGATACGCAGTATTTT.

Worth noting for this clonotype: Germline and junction disagree at one end, which may indicate a read error. V gene TRBV3-1 combines with J gene TRBJ2-1, with TRBD1 identical over 7 bases. The CDR3 has 15 amino acids. Germline CDR1 and CDR2: LGHDT and YNNKEL (reference sequence). For the CDR3, the DNA is TGTGCCAGCAGCCCCCAGGGGGTGTCCTACAATGGGCAGTTCTTC. It translates to CASSPQGVSYNGQFF.

The sample holds a few counts of this clonotype. This sequence joins TRBV12-3 or TRBV12-4 and TRBJ2-3, with no clear D. The length of the CDR3 is 13 residues. The V gene lost 3 bases and the J gene lost 6 bases, with 10 bases spanning the gap. CDR3 sequence: CASSFRLPDTQYF. CDR3 sequence (DNA): TGTGCCAGCAGTTTCAGACTCCCGGATACGCAGTATTTT.

V usage is TRBV5-6 and J usage is TRBJ2-5; D ambiguous. TRBJ2-1 explains the end of the DNA better; the J call may be wrong. The CDR3 has 15 residues. The germline V gene encodes CDR1 SGHDT and CDR2 YYEEEE. The DNA for the CDR3 is TGTGCCAGCAGCTTTCTAGGGCCTTCCGACAATGAGCAGTTCTTC. Protein product: CASSFLGPSDNEQFF.

This clonotype was detected only a few times. The chain is built from TRBV6-5 and TRBJ2-3; 7 nucleotides align to TRBD2. V dropped 10 bases and J dropped 9; count of bases not matched to a gene: 7. CDR3 length equals 11 residues. Germline CDR1 is MNHEY and CDR2 is SVGAGI. Here the CDR3 reads CATFREETQYF. CDR3 nucleotides: TGTGCCACCTTTCGGGAGGAAACGCAGTATTTT.

The table lists this clonotype with a few counts. The chain recombines TRBV20-1 with TRBJ2-5, with 7 bases that match TRBD2. This CDR3 comprises 16 residues. Germline CDR1 and CDR2: DFQATT and SNEGSKA (reference sequence). The J segment lost 4 bases and the V segment lost 0 bases, leaving 11 bases of the junction unmatched. CDR3 residues: CSARDRLAASGETQYF. In DNA form, the CDR3 reads TGCAGTGCTAGAGATCGGCTAGCGGCAAGTGGAGAGACCCAGTACTTC.

The chain recombines TRBV6-2 or TRBV6-3 with TRBJ1-2, with 9 bases fitting TRBD1. V was pared by 4 bases and J by 6 bases, with 9 bases of the junction left unmatched. The CDR3 is 15 amino acids. The germline V gene encodes CDR1 MNHEY and CDR2 SVGEGT. The CDR3 loop is CASSSSTGGGDGYTF. The DNA for the CDR3 is TGTGCCAGCAGTTCCTCGACAGGGGGAGGCGATGGCTACACCTTC.

V gene TRBV6-2 or TRBV6-3 combines with J gene TRBJ2-1; TRBD2 agrees at 7 bases. CDR1 MNHEY and CDR2 SVGEGT come from the germline V gene. V gave up 3 bases and J gave up 6 bases; unmatched junction bases: 8. The CDR3 extends over 15 amino acids. CDR3 DNA sequence: TGTGCCAGCAGTTATACACGGGAGGCCTTCAATGAGCAGTTCTTC. As protein: CASSYTREAFNEQFF.

The J gene is TRBJ2-1, the V gene TRBV7-9; tentatively, D is TRBD1 or TRBD2 (5 bases each). This CDR3 is 13 amino acids long. V was pared by 1 base and J by 15 bases, with 16 bases between. Per the germline V gene, CDR1 is SEHNR and CDR2 is FQNEAQ (reference sequence). This chain's CDR3 is CASSLGGEGKPFF. The CDR3 nucleotides are TGTGCCAGCAGCTTAGGCGGCGAGGGGAAGCCGTTCTTC.

The chain links TRBV29-1 to TRBJ2-3; 7 nucleotides agree with TRBD2. CDR3 length: 13 residues. The ends lost 0 bases at V and 8 bases at J; junction bases unmatched: 5. The germline V gene has CDR1 SQVTM and CDR2 ANQGSEA. In DNA form, the CDR3 reads TGCAGCGTTGAAGACCTCCCGGGGGGTACGCAGTATTTT. As protein: CSVEDLPGGTQYF.

This rearrangement joins TRBV3-1 to TRBJ1-6; no firm D call. Germline V gives CDR1 LGHDT, CDR2 YNNKEL (reference sequence). Trimming removed 3 bases from V and 10 bases from J, with 16 bases in between. The CDR3 is 15 amino acids. Written as DNA, the CDR3 is TGTGCCAGCAGCCAGGCGATAAATGCAGGATCACCCCTCCACTTT. Translation: CASSQAINAGSPLHF.

This clonotype turned up a few times. This sequence joins TRBV4-1 and TRBJ1-4; possible D gene TRBD1, 5 bases. Germline-derived CDR1 and CDR2 are MGHRA and YSYEKL. Trimming stripped 0 bases from V and 8 bases from J, with 13 bases between. This CDR3 is built from 15 residues. The CDR3 coding sequence is TGCGCCAGCAGCCAAGATACCGGGGCAGGCGAAAAACTGTTTTTT. Protein: CASSQDTGAGEKLFF.

Points on this clonotype: The conserved phenylalanine or tryptophan is not found at the CDR3 terminus, so this likely reflects a read error. The J gene is TRBJ1-1, the V gene TRBV10-3; 7 nucleotides match TRBD1. The V segment lost 8 bases and the J segment 0 bases; nucleotides outside the gene matches: 9. The length of the CDR3 is 15 residues. Germline V lookup: CDR1 ENHRY, CDR2 SYGVKD. The CDR3 sequence: CAIGGTAAMNTEAFS. For the CDR3, the DNA is TGTGCCATCGGGGGGACAGCCGCTATGAACACTGAAGCTTTCTCT.

The chain uses TRBV24-1 and TRBJ1-2; 10 bases fit TRBD1. This CDR3 is 14 amino acids long. Per the germline V gene, CDR1 is KGHDR and CDR2 is SFDVKD. The J segment lost 5 bases and the V segment lost 7 bases, leaving 6 bases of the junction unmatched. CDR3 in DNA: TGTGCCACCAGAGGAGGGACAGGGGAATATGGCTACACCTTC. Amino acids: CATRGGTGEYGYTF.

The chain has TRBV4-3 and TRBJ2-5; TRBD1 agrees at 7 bases. V was pared by 1 base and J by 5 bases, with 7 bases of the junction left unmatched. Germline values: CDR1 LGHNA, CDR2 YSLEER. The CDR3 sequence is 15 residues long. The CDR3 DNA reads TGCGCCAGCAGCCAAGGTGTAGGGGGCAGTGAGACCCAGTACTTC. Residues: CASSQGVGGSETQYF.

This clonotype came up a few times. V is TRBV27 and J is TRBJ2-5, with D hard to call. The end of the DNA aligns better with TRBJ2-7, so the J call may be wrong. The CDR3 is made up of 13 amino acids. Germline lookup yields CDR1 MNHEY and CDR2 SMNVEV (reference sequence). The CDR3 region is CASSLSFTHEQYF. The CDR3, as DNA: TGTGCCAGCAGTTTATCCTTCACCCACGAGCAGTACTTC.

To note about this clonotype: One end of the junction varies from germline; a read error may be responsible. The chain joins TRBV27 to TRBJ2-5; a possible D gene is TRBD2 (6 bases). From germline, CDR1 is MNHEY and CDR2 SMNVEV (reference sequence). The CDR3 runs 15 residues. CDR3 protein: CASSGGLGGSETPYF. The CDR3 nucleotides read TGTGCCAGCAGTGGCGGCTTAGGAGGGAGTGAGACCCCGTACTTC.

The gene calls are TRBV28 and TRBJ2-7; D call uncertain. This CDR3 spans 15 amino acids. In germline, CDR1 is MDHEN, CDR2 SYDVKM. V was clipped by 6 bases and J by 3 bases, with 18 bases between them. DNA for the CDR3: TGTGCCAGCAGCCGAGAAAAGACGGCAAACTACGAGCAGTACTTC. Translated: CASSREKTANYEQYF.

The chain uses TRBV9 and TRBJ1-6; D remains ambiguous. The germline V and J ends were trimmed by 0 bases and 10 bases, with 14 bases remaining between them. The CDR3 extends over 15 amino acids. The germline CDR1 and CDR2 sequences are SGDLS and YYNGEE. This chain's CDR3 is CASSVGGRGVSPLHF. The CDR3, as DNA: TGTGCCAGCAGCGTAGGAGGGCGCGGAGTGTCACCCCTCCACTTT.

In its sample, this clonotype was seen a few times. This chain links TRBV7-8 with TRBJ2-5; D call uncertain. TRBJ2-7 explains the end of the DNA better; the J call may be wrong. CDR3 size: 16 residues. The germline CDR1 and CDR2 sequences are SGHVS and FQNEAQ. The DNA of the CDR3 is TGTGCCAGCAGCTTCGATTGGGTTAGGAGCTCCTACGAGCAGTACTTC. Translating gives CASSFDWVRSSYEQYF.

In this sample, this clonotype turned up a few times. V is TRBV9 and J is TRBJ2-5, with TRBD1 matching 7 bases. The germline V gene encodes CDR1 SGDLS and CDR2 YYNGEE. The V segment lost 4 bases and the J segment 5 bases; nucleotides outside the gene matches: 5. The CDR3 consists of 13 residues. This CDR3 reads CASSTTGNETQYF. CDR3 bases: TGTGCCAGCAGCACGACAGGGAACGAGACCCAGTACTTC.

This clonotype was seen a handful of times. The chain couples TRBV20-1 to TRBJ1-2; 8 positions match TRBD1. The CDR3 is 13 amino acids. The trim removed 6 bases at V and 4 bases at J, leaving 7 bases unmatched. Germline CDR1 is DFQATT and CDR2 is SNEGSKA (reference sequence). Written as DNA, the CDR3 is TGCAGTGCGGACGAACAGGGGGGCTATGGCTACACCTTC. Protein product: CSADEQGGYGYTF.

The chain combines TRBV28 with TRBJ2-5, with D unclear. The J call is in doubt because the DNA end fits TRBJ2-7 better. Per the germline V gene, CDR1 is MDHEN and CDR2 is SYDVKM. The CDR3 sequence is 13 residues long. For the CDR3, the DNA is TGTGCCAGCAGATCGACCGGCGTCTACGAGCAGTACTTC. It translates to CASRSTGVYEQYF.

This clonotype appeared a few times. This sequence joins TRBV6-2 or TRBV6-3 and TRBJ2-7; tentatively, D is TRBD2 (7 bases). Germline CDR1 reads MNHEY; CDR2 reads SVGEGT. V was pared by 7 bases and J by 1 base, with 14 bases between. CDR3 length equals 14 residues. In DNA form, the CDR3 reads TGTGCCAGCACGAGGGGGGGCAATTCCTACGAGCAGTACTTC. Encoded protein: CASTRGGNSYEQYF.

CDR3 coding DNA: TGTGCCAGCAGCCCCTGGACAGGGGACAGCACAGATACGCAGTATTTT. Its translation: CASSPWTGDSTDTQYF. The chain uses TRBV14 and TRBJ2-3; 9 bases are shared with TRBD1. The junction had 5 bases not matched to a gene; V was cut back by 4 bases and J by 0 bases. Per the germline V gene, CDR1 is SGHDN and CDR2 is FVKESK. The CDR3 has 16 residues.

This clonotype was seen more than once but under ten times. This sequence joins TRBV4-1 and TRBJ1-1; TRBD1 might be the D (6 bases). With 4 bases removed from V and 1 base from J, the gap between germline ends came to 10 bases. This CDR3 has 14 amino acids. From germline, CDR1 is MGHRA and CDR2 YSYEKL. The CDR3 protein is CASSPHRENTEAFF. The DNA of the CDR3 is TGCGCCAGCAGCCCCCACAGGGAGAACACTGAAGCTTTCTTT.

Remarks on this clonotype: A junction end diverges from the germline sequence, so it may reflect a read error. The chain recombines TRBV29-1 with TRBJ2-5; 9 positions match TRBD1. The CDR3 sequence is 14 residues long. Germline V lookup: CDR1 SQVTM, CDR2 ANQGSEA. The CDR3 loop reads CSAEAHRGLETQYF. In DNA form, the CDR3 reads TGCAGCGCTGAAGCCCACAGGGGGCTGGAGACCCAGTACTTC.